This T cell receptor beta chain was captured by sequencing in a study of beta chain features in type 1 diabetes. Study at large: Cells sorted and examined across all samples totaled 85 million to 130 million.

Trimming removed 2 bases at V and 4 bases at J, with 6 bases between. This CDR3 region has 14 residues. The V gene's germline CDR1 is SGHDN and CDR2 FVKESK. This clone was seen repeatedly, ten times or more. Its matching antigen is unknown. The investigators reverse transcribed all of the isolated RNA, so they sequenced expressed TCRB transcripts. TCRdb's table, derived via immunoSEQ multiplex PCR, lists solely in-frame clones and lacks some. Of fewer than 350,000 clones listed, approximately 8% are singletons. Sorting that relied on CD45RO/CCR7/CD25/CD127/CD95/CD27 yielded CD4+ naive, central memory, regulatory and stem cell-like memory cells. Study findings and constraints: Among patients with Type 1 diabetes, TCRB CDR3s were moderately but significantly shorter in every one of the four CD4+ subsets.

What was sequenced was central memory CD4+ T cells from blood. This TCR was sampled from a woman in her late teens or twenties in good health. This chain links TRBV14 with TRBJ2-6; D ambiguous. The CDR3 DNA reads as TGTGCCAGCAGCCAACAAGCCGGGGCCAACGTCCTGACTTTC. Translating gives CASSQQAGANVLTF.